This T cell receptor (beta chain) was sequenced in a study of blood T cells in healthy people across ages. The CDR3 spans 13 residues. Germline values: CDR1 MDHEN, CDR2 SYDVKM. Using a J-beta primer mix together with a sample-barcoded 5' primer, a second PCR was run for about 7 to 12 cycles. TCRdb reanalysed the 5' RACE reads using MiXCR and keeps one entry per CDR3 protein. The sample contains 550,000 to 750,000 distinct CDR3 sequences, around 21% of which appear only once. On this clonotype itself: At one end the junction does not follow the germline gene, possibly because of a read error.

The sequence derives from a man in his sixties or seventies in good health. V gene TRBV28 combines with J gene TRBJ2-7, with 10 nucleotides matching TRBD1. The material sequenced was blood. The CDR3 here is CVSRRQGAGEQYF. The CDR3 nucleotides read TGTGTCAGCAGACGACAGGGGGCAGGGGAGCAGTACTTC.